Listed here are 15 T cell receptor beta chains from one sample, sequenced in a study of T cells after yellow fever vaccination. MiXCR was run by TCRdb on the 5' RACE reads, yielding one entry per CDR3 protein. The table has 60,000 to 95,000 distinct CDR3 sequences, approximately 7.3% seen once. Sequencing was performed on CD8+ T cells sorted from PBMCs, taken more than 8 days after the first yellow fever vaccination. Source of these receptors: a man aged 18 to 29 who received the YFV17D yellow fever vaccine.

This clonotype was counted at least ten times. The chain couples TRBV6-1 to TRBJ1-2; D not resolved. The CDR3 is made up of 10 amino acids. Germline CDR1 MNHNS, CDR2 SASEGT. V was trimmed by 1 base and J by 9 bases, leaving 3 bases between them. The CDR3 sequence: CASSEGSYTF. The CDR3 nucleotides read TGTGCCAGCAGTGAAGGTAGCTACACCTTC.

There are many counts of this clonotype. The rearrangement joins TRBV6-4 to TRBJ1-5, with TRBD1 identical over 7 bases. Germline V gene data show CDR1 as MRHNA and CDR2 as SNTAGT. Germline trimming cut 8 bases from V and 0 bases from J; bases unmatched to any gene: 13. CDR3 length equals 17 residues. In DNA, the CDR3 is TGTGCCAGCTTTGAGGGGGCCCACCCGTATAGCAATCAGCCCCAGCATTTT. This encodes CASFEGAHPYSNQPQHF.

This clonotype has ten or more counts. The CDR3 region is CASSQESEGSTDTQYF. CDR3 bases: TGTGCCAGCAGCCAAGAATCAGAGGGAAGCACAGATACGCAGTATTTT. V is TRBV3-1 and J is TRBJ2-3; D is perhaps TRBD2 (5 bases). V was shortened by 0 bases and J by 0 bases, with 10 bases between the two germline ends. The CDR3 contains 16 residues. Germline assignment: CDR1 LGHDT and CDR2 YNNKEL (reference sequence).

This clonotype was seen at least ten times. The chain is built from TRBV4-1 and TRBJ2-1; 7 nucleotides line up with TRBD1. Germline CDR1 reads MGHRA; CDR2 reads YSYEKL. The V segment lost 5 bases and the J segment 8 bases; nucleotides outside the gene matches: 9. This CDR3 comprises 14 residues. The CDR3 coding sequence is TGCGCCAGCAGCGGCAGGGGACAGTTCCATGAGCAGTTCTTC. This encodes CASSGRGQFHEQFF.

This clonotype was seen a few times. This chain joins TRBV5-1 and TRBJ1-6; unclear D gene. Between the trimmed V and J ends, which lost 0 bases and 7 bases, there was a span of 11 bases. Germline V gene sequence: CDR1 SGHRS, CDR2 YFSETQ. CDR3 length equals 15 residues. For the CDR3, the DNA is TGCGCCAGCAGCTTGGAATTGGCTGAGAATTCACCCCTCCACTTT. Translating it yields CASSLELAENSPLHF.

This clonotype appeared many times. CDR3 coding DNA: TGTGCCAGCAGCTCCCGCGGAAACCTTCCCTACGAGCAGTACGTC. This encodes CASSSRGNLPYEQYV. V and J are TRBV13 and TRBJ2-7; D unresolved. Germline assignment: CDR1 PRHDT and CDR2 FYEKMQ (reference sequence). Trimming took off 4 bases at V and 2 bases at J, with 15 bases between the two ends. The CDR3 contains 15 residues.

This clonotype occurred a few times. The chain recombines TRBV5-6 with TRBJ2-7; no clear D gene. Trimming cost V 2 bases and J 3 bases, with 12 bases left between them. CDR1 is SGHDT and CDR2 is YYEEEE in the germline V gene. The CDR3 sequence is 14 residues long. CDR3: CASSFGSTIYEQYF. The CDR3 DNA sequence: TGTGCCAGCAGCTTCGGCAGCACGATCTACGAGCAGTACTTC. The full variable domain, its missing parts supplied by reference TRBV5-6 and TRBJ2-7, is DAGVTQSPTHLIKTRGQQVTLRCSPKSGHDTVSWYQQALGQGPQFIFQYYEEEERQRGNFPDRFSGHQFPNYSSELNVNALLLGDSALYLCASSFGSTIYEQYFGPGTRLTVT.

The chain uses TRBV5-6 and TRBJ2-2; D is uncertain. This CDR3 spans 13 amino acids. Trimming removed 1 base from V and 6 bases from J, with 7 bases in between. Germline CDR1 reads SGHDT; CDR2 reads YYEEEE. The CDR3 DNA reads as TGTGCCAGCAGCTTGTCTTTTTCCGGGGAGCTGTTTTTT. Translated, it gives CASSLSFSGELFF.

In this sample, this clonotype turned up many times. The genes are TRBV9 and TRBJ2-7; D uncertain. This CDR3 is built from 13 residues. The ends were cut back, 0 bases at V and 5 bases at J, with 9 bases in the middle. The V gene's germline CDR1 is SGDLS and CDR2 YYNGEE. DNA of the CDR3: TGTGCCAGCAGCGTAGAAGGTCGGCACGAGCAGTACTTC. The encoded protein is CASSVEGRHEQYF.

This clonotype occurred a few times. This chain uses TRBV9 with TRBJ2-1; the D is unclear. CDR1 is SGDLS and CDR2 is YYNGEE in the germline V gene. CDR3 size: 13 residues. Trimming took 0 bases from V and 2 from J, leaving 3 bases between them. Written as DNA, the CDR3 is TGTGCCAGCAGCGTAGGTACCTACAATGAGCAGTTCTTC. Translation: CASSVGTYNEQFF.

This clonotype has more than one count but fewer than ten. The chain employs TRBV7-2 and TRBJ2-1; TRBD2 matches at 8 bases. Germline loops: CDR1 SGHTA, CDR2 FQGNSA. The CDR3 has 15 amino acids. Losses at the gene ends were 2 bases for V and 7 bases for J; bases not matched to a gene: 7. In DNA form, the CDR3 reads TGTGCCAGCAGCTTATATGGCGGGGGGCGAAATGAGCAGTTCTTC. Translation: CASSLYGGGRNEQFF. Together with reference TRBV7-2 and TRBJ2-1, the CDR3 gives the full variable domain: GAGVSQSPSNKVTEKGKDVELRCDPISGHTALYWYRQSLGQGLEFLIYFQGNSAPDKSGLPSDRFSAERTGGSVSTLTIQRTQQEDSAVYLCASSLYGGGRNEQFFGPGTRLTVL.

This clonotype was found many times. V gene TRBV19 combines with J gene TRBJ1-2; D might be TRBD1 (6 bases). This CDR3 is built from 13 residues. Germline CDR1 and CDR2: LNHDA and SQIVND (reference sequence). The V end was cut by 7 bases, the J end by 4 bases, with 13 bases between. DNA for the CDR3: TGTGCCAGTACCTCGGACAGAATCTATGGCTACACCTTC. It yields the protein CASTSDRIYGYTF.

There are many counts of this clonotype. The chain joins TRBV6-1 to TRBJ2-1, with a tentative D call TRBD1 (5 bases). Trimming shortened V by 5 bases and J by 8 bases, and 19 bases separated the two germline ends. The CDR3 is 15 residues long. Looked up from germline, CDR1 is MNHNS and CDR2 is SASEGT. CDR3 residues: CASSPQGVSGHEQFF. CDR3 nucleotide sequence: TGTGCCAGCAGTCCTCAAGGGGTCAGTGGTCATGAGCAGTTCTTC.

This clonotype has ten or more counts. This chain joins TRBV4-3 and TRBJ2-5, with unresolved D. CDR3 length: 16 amino acids. The germline V gene has CDR1 LGHNA and CDR2 YSLEER. With 4 bases removed from V and 2 bases from J, the gap between germline ends came to 17 bases. Here the CDR3 DNA reads TGCGCCAGCAGCCCGCTTTACGGCGAAGCACAAGAGACCCAGTACTTC. It is translated as CASSPLYGEAQETQYF.

The J gene is TRBJ2-7, the V gene TRBV4-3; D may correspond to TRBD1 or TRBD2 (6 bases each). CDR3 length: 14 residues. V was cut by 4 bases and J by 5 bases, with 15 bases left in between. Germline-derived CDR1 and CDR2 are LGHNA and YSLEER. In nucleotides, the CDR3 is TGCGCCAGCAGCCCCCCGGGGGCAGCCGACGAGCAGTACTTC. It is translated as CASSPPGAADEQYF.